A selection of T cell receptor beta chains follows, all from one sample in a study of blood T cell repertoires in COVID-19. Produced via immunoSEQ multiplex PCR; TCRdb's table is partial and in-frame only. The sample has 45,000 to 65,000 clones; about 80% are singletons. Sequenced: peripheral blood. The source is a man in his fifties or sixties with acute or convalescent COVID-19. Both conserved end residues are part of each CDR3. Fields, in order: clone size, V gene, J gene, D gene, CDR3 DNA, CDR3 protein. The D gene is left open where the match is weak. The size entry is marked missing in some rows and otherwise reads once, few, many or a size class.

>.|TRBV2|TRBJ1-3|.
TGTGCCAGCAAAAGGGACAACTCTGGAAACACCATATATTTT
CASKRDNSGNTIYF
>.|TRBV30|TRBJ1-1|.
TGTGCCTGGAGTGTATGGCAGGGTTTTGAAGCTTTCTTT
CAWSVWQGFEAFF
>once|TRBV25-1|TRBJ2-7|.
TGTGCCACCGTGCTTCCCAAGACAAACGAAGGGGCCTTC
CATVLPKTNEGAF
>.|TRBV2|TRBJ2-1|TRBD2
TGTGCCAGCAGCGGACTAGCGGGGTCCTACAATGAGCAGTTCTTC
CASSGLAGSYNEQFF
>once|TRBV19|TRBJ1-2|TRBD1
TGTGCCAGTAGTATGGACAGGGGGCAGAATGGCTACACCTTC
CASSMDRGQNGYTF
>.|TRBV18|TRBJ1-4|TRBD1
TGTGCCAGCTCACCAAGACAGGGGTCTAATGAAAAACTGTTTTTT
CASSPRQGSNEKLFF
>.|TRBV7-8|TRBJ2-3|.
TGTGCCAGCAGCTTAGGTCGAGATACGCAGTATTTT
CASSLGRDTQYF
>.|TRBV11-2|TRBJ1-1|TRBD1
TGTGCCAGCAGCTTAGTTTGGGGACAGATGAACACTGAAGCTTTCTTT
CASSLVWGQMNTEAFF
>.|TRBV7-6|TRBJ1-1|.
TGTGCCAGCAGCCAGGGAGGATACACTGAAGCTTTCTTT
CASSQGGYTEAFF
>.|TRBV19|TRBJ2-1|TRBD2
TGTGCCAGTAACCCATCCGGGGGGGCTAAGCAGTTCTTC
CASNPSGGAKQFF